A single sample gave rise to the 16 T cell receptor beta chains below, sequenced in a study of T-cell memory formation after mild COVID-19. MiXCR, run by TCRdb on the 5' RACE reads, gives a single entry per CDR3 protein. Among roughly 510,000 distinct CDR3 sequences, around 15% were seen once, and the ten largest hold 8.1%. The sample was PBMCs or a T cell subset sorted from them (not recorded which). These receptors were taken from an adult woman who had mild COVID-19 (a few samples of this study predate the infection). Cell type and time point are not known.

This sequence joins TRBV24-1 and TRBJ2-1; TRBD2 aligns across 10 bases. This CDR3 comprises 16 residues. The germline gives CDR1 KGHDR, CDR2 SFDVKD. V trimming: 6 bases; J trimming: 4 bases; junction bases outside the gene matches: 8. CDR3 sequence reads: CATSPSSGSVYNEQFF. The CDR3 nucleotides are TGTGCCACCAGTCCTTCTAGCGGGAGTGTTTACAATGAGCAGTTCTTC.

Only a few counts were recorded for this clonotype. This chain connects TRBV6-5 to TRBJ2-3, with a possible D match to TRBD2 (5 bases). Germline loops: CDR1 MNHEY, CDR2 SVGAGI. The length of the CDR3 is 15 residues. V lost 0 bases to trimming and J lost 2 bases, with 9 bases between them. CDR3 sequence (DNA): TGTGCCAGCAGTTACTCTCAGGACTTCACAGATACGCAGTATTTT. As protein: CASSYSQDFTDTQYF.

This clonotype has more than one count but fewer than ten. The chain has TRBV7-3 and TRBJ2-4; 9 nucleotides align to TRBD2. This CDR3 has 19 residues. The V segment lost 6 bases and the J segment 4 bases; nucleotides outside the gene matches: 19. CDR1 is SGHTA and CDR2 is FQGTGA in the germline V gene. The CDR3 sequence: CASSSMALTSGLGKNIQYF. Written as DNA, the CDR3 is TGTGCCAGCAGTTCCATGGCTTTGACTAGCGGTCTTGGGAAAAACATTCAGTACTTC.

This clonotype was found a few times. This chain links TRBV7-9 with TRBJ1-2; D gene ambiguous. CDR1 is SEHNR and CDR2 is FQNEAQ in the germline V gene (reference sequence). This CDR3 contains 13 residues. Trimming stripped 1 base from V and 4 bases from J, with 7 bases between. DNA of the CDR3: TGTGCCAGCAGCTTAGACAGCGTCTATGGCTACACCTTC. This translates into CASSLDSVYGYTF.

There are a few counts of this clonotype. V usage is TRBV15 and J usage is TRBJ2-1; 7 positions agree with TRBD2. Per germline, CDR1 LNHNV and CDR2 YYDKDF (reference sequence). This CDR3 contains 15 residues. The ends lost 3 bases at V and 1 base at J; junction bases unmatched: 3. In DNA, the CDR3 is TGTGCCACCAGCAGGCGGGGGAGTTCCTACAATGAGCAGTTCTTC. Protein product: CATSRRGSSYNEQFF.

This clonotype appeared a few times. This chain uses TRBV12-3 or TRBV12-4 with TRBJ1-5; D unresolved. V lost 3 bases to trimming and J lost 0 bases, with 3 bases between them. The CDR3 extends over 13 amino acids. CDR3 sequence reads: CASSFYSNQPQHF. The CDR3 DNA reads as TGTGCCAGCAGTTTTTATAGCAATCAGCCCCAGCATTTT.

This clonotype was seen a few times. The chain is built from TRBV6-2 or TRBV6-3 and TRBJ1-5; a possible D gene is TRBD1 (6 bases). Germline assignment: CDR1 MNHEY and CDR2 SVGEGT. The CDR3 spans 15 residues. Between the trimmed V and J ends, which lost 7 bases and 0 bases, there was a span of 13 bases. In nucleotides, the CDR3 is TGTGCCAGCATAGCGGGACACTTTAGCAATCAGCCCCAGCATTTT. Translation gives CASIAGHFSNQPQHF.

This clonotype was observed at least ten times. The chain carries TRBV29-1 and TRBJ2-1, with 9 positions matching TRBD1. Germline lookup yields CDR1 SQVTM and CDR2 ANQGSEA. The CDR3 totals 13 residues. The ends lost 5 bases at V and 10 bases at J; junction bases unmatched: 9. CDR3 bases: TGCAGCGTTTCCGGGACAGGGTCTATCGAGCAGTTCTTC. Residues: CSVSGTGSIEQFF.

This clonotype appeared a few times. This chain joins TRBV24-1 and TRBJ2-5; possible D gene TRBD2, 7 bases. Germline V gives CDR1 KGHDR, CDR2 SFDVKD. The CDR3 runs 13 residues. The V and J ends lost 5 bases and 5 bases respectively, with 11 bases between them. CDR3 region: CATSGGGRETQYF. The CDR3 DNA reads as TGTGCCACCAGTGGGGGGGGCAGGGAGACCCAGTACTTC.

This chain joins TRBV6-5 and TRBJ2-3; 9 bases align to TRBD1. In germline, CDR1 is MNHEY, CDR2 SVGAGI. This CDR3 is built from 18 residues. With 1 base clipped from V and 6 bases from J, the junction kept 14 bases outside the gene matches. CDR3 amino acids: CASSYLDRGAVAADTQYF. DNA of the CDR3: TGTGCCAGCAGTTACTTAGACAGGGGGGCAGTAGCAGCCGATACGCAGTATTTT.

The chain carries TRBV27 and TRBJ1-2; D not resolved. The CDR3 contains 15 residues. The germline V gene has CDR1 MNHEY and CDR2 SMNVEV (reference sequence). The V and J ends lost 5 bases and 6 bases respectively, with 19 bases between them. The CDR3: CASSLTLRQVNGYTF. The CDR3 DNA sequence: TGTGCCAGCAGTCTCACCCTTAGGCAGGTTAATGGCTACACCTTC.

This CDR3 is CASSVYSGNKDTQYF. CDR3 bases: TGTGCCAGCAGCGTATATAGCGGGAATAAAGATACGCAGTATTTT. J is TRBJ2-3 and V is TRBV9; TRBD2 aligns across 8 bases. V was clipped by 1 base and J by 5 bases; unmatched bases: 6. The CDR3 sequence is 15 residues long. The germline V gene encodes CDR1 SGDLS and CDR2 YYNGEE.

This clonotype has more than one count but fewer than ten. The genes are TRBV4-3 and TRBJ2-4; tentatively, D is TRBD1 or TRBD2 (7 bases each). The V end lost 1 base, the J end lost 5 bases, and 24 bases lay between the germline ends. The germline V gene encodes CDR1 LGHNA and CDR2 YSLEER. The CDR3 has 19 amino acids. The CDR3 loop is CASSQVTSSGRGGQNIQYF. As DNA, the CDR3 is TGCGCCAGCAGCCAAGTGACCTCTAGCGGCCGAGGGGGCCAAAACATTCAGTACTTC.

This clonotype was observed a few times. The chain recombines TRBV5-1 with TRBJ1-5, with D possibly being TRBD1 (5 bases). V lost 4 bases and J 3 bases, leaving 11 bases between the germline ends. Germline CDR1 reads SGHRS; CDR2 reads YFSETQ. There are 14 residues in the CDR3. The CDR3 loop reads CASSPSGPNQPQHF. The DNA for the CDR3 is TGCGCCAGCAGCCCTTCGGGGCCCAATCAGCCCCAGCATTTT.

The chain joins TRBV7-6 to TRBJ1-2; D is ambiguous. The CDR3 covers 15 residues. V lost 5 bases, J lost 2 bases, and 15 bases lay in between. The germline CDR1 and CDR2 sequences are SGHVS and FNYEAQ. The CDR3 protein is CASSLRADGNYGYTF. The CDR3 region has the DNA TGTGCCAGCAGCCTACGGGCCGACGGCAACTATGGCTACACCTTC.

This clonotype occurred a few times. The chain employs TRBV7-9 and TRBJ2-5, with D hard to call. Trimming removed 1 base at V and 4 bases at J, with 7 bases between. This CDR3 contains 13 residues. Germline CDR1 SEHNR, CDR2 FQNEAQ (reference sequence). CDR3 DNA: TGTGCCAGCAGCTTAGTAGGGATAGAGACCCAGTACTTC. Translation gives CASSLVGIETQYF.